This T cell receptor (beta chain) was recovered during a study of T cell repertoires in cytomegalovirus infection. Whole-study results and caveats: Ex vivo responses were dominated by HLA-C-restricted CMV-specific TCR beta clonotypes.

This clonotype was found many times. Its antigen is as yet unknown. A single record per CDR3 protein comes from TCRdb applying MiXCR to the reads. Among about 280,000 distinct CDR3 sequences listed, under 25% were seen once. Source: cultured PBMCs, taken from culture after CMV antigen stimulation. This TCR was sampled from a human donor in good health (CMV status not recorded). Some clones in this sample may be carry-over from other donors' samples.

Here the CDR3 reads CAISESGSNEKLFF. In nucleotides, the CDR3 is TGTGCCATCAGTGAGTCCGGGTCTAATGAAAAACTGTTTTTT. The chain recombines TRBV10-3 with TRBJ1-4; no definite D call. V lost 0 bases to trimming and J lost 3 bases, with 5 bases between them. This CDR3 contains 14 residues. The germline CDR1 and CDR2 sequences are ENHRY and SYGVKD.